What follows are 14 T cell receptor beta chains derived from one specimen sequenced in a study of shared clonotypes between healthy human individuals (TCRdb year 2020). Receptor libraries were prepared by the immunoSEQ multiplex PCR assay. TCRdb provides this immuneACCESS table in a form limited to in-frame rearrangements. Some clones are lacking; in checked studies, under half of them reflect an unresolved V gene, and why the rest are absent is not known. The sample records hundreds of thousands of clones, approximately 95% of which are singletons. Clones ranked in the top ten supply approximately 0.11% of the sample. CD8 naive samples consisted of CD45RO-negative cells that were positively selected for CCR7, yielding a CD45RA+CCR7+ population without TemRA cells. The sequenced sample consisted of naive CD8+ T cells sorted from blood. The cell subset or site tag for this specimen amounts to: CD45RA+CCR7+. The receptors come from a woman younger than 45 in good health.

The sample holds one count of this clone. The rearrangement links TRBV7-9 to TRBJ2-5; no firm D call. With the DNA end fitting TRBJ2-7 better, the J assignment may be wrong. CDR1 is SEHNR, CDR2 FQNEAQ, per germline (reference sequence). The CDR3 has 14 residues. For the CDR3, the DNA is TGTGCCAGCAGCTTAGTCGGATTCTCCTACGAGCAGTACTTC. It specifies CASSLVGFSYEQYF.

This chain connects TRBV29-1 to TRBJ2-3; 12 nucleotides agree with TRBD2. The CDR3 is 15 amino acids. V shed 4 bases, J shed 6 bases, and the junction held 8 bases outside the gene matches. Germline loops: CDR1 SQVTM, CDR2 ANQGSEA. The CDR3 protein is CSVVTSGGPRDTQYF. The CDR3 bases are TGCAGCGTTGTGACTAGCGGGGGCCCTCGGGATACGCAGTATTTT.

The CDR3, as DNA: TGCGCCAGCAGATTATGGAGGATCGATGAGCAGTTCTTC. Encoded protein: CASRLWRIDEQFF. The chain is built from TRBV5-1 and TRBJ2-1; D may be TRBD2 (5 bases). Trimming left V 5 bases short and J 8 bases short, with 14 bases between. The CDR3 has 13 amino acids. CDR1 SGHRS and CDR2 YFSETQ come from the germline V gene. The entire variable domain, with the rest obtained from reference TRBV5-1 and TRBJ2-1, is as follows: KAGVTQTPRYLIKTRGQQVTLSCSPISGHRSVSWYQQTPGQGLQFLFEYFSETQRNKGNFPGRFSGRQFSNSRSEMNVSTLELGDSALYLCASRLWRIDEQFFGPGTRLTVL.

This rearrangement joins TRBV4-1 to TRBJ2-1; maybe TRBD1 (5 bases). The CDR3 extends over 14 amino acids. Trimming left V 7 bases short and J 1 base short, with 11 bases between. Per germline, CDR1 MGHRA and CDR2 YSYEKL. The DNA of the CDR3 is TGCGCCAGCACTACGGACACGTCCTACAATGAGCAGTTCTTC. Encoded protein: CASTTDTSYNEQFF.

The genes are TRBV2 and TRBJ2-1; TRBD2 aligns across 13 bases. J gave up 8 bases and V 7 bases, and 5 bases lay outside the gene matches. Germline lookup yields CDR1 SNHLY and CDR2 FYNNEI. The CDR3 is 14 amino acids. CDR3 nucleotides: TGTGCCAGCAACGAACTAGCGGGAGGGGATGAGCAGTTCTTC. Translating it yields CASNELAGGDEQFF.

The chain recombines TRBV5-4 with TRBJ2-2; unclear D gene. V lost 2 bases and J lost 1, with 9 bases in between. Per the germline V gene, CDR1 is SGHNT and CDR2 is YYREEE (reference sequence). The CDR3 is made up of 15 amino acids. In DNA, the CDR3 is TGTGCCAGCAGCTTTTTTCGAGGGAACACCGGGGAGCTGTTTTTT. Its translation is CASSFFRGNTGELFF.

This rearrangement joins TRBV11-2 to TRBJ2-1; 9 bases align to TRBD2. With V trimmed by 6 bases and J by 6 bases, 9 bases remained unmatched. The CDR3 consists of 15 residues. Germline-derived CDR1 and CDR2 are SGHAT and FQNNGV. The CDR3 region has the DNA TGTGCCAGCAGAGGACTAGCGCAAGATATCAATGAGCAGTTCTTC. Amino acid sequence: CASRGLAQDINEQFF.

The chain links TRBV27 to TRBJ2-1, with a possible D match to TRBD2 (5 bases). CDR1 and CDR2 (germline): MNHEY, SMNVEV (reference sequence). Trimming removed 3 bases from V and 7 bases from J, with 10 bases in between. The CDR3 covers 13 residues. The CDR3 sequence: CASSFSSRNEQFF. In nucleotides, the CDR3 is TGTGCCAGCAGTTTTTCTAGCCGAAATGAGCAGTTCTTC.

The genes are TRBV28 and TRBJ1-2, with D unresolved. CDR1 is MDHEN and CDR2 is SYDVKM in the germline V gene. Trimming removed 3 bases at V and 0 bases at J, with 8 bases between. The CDR3 loop spans 14 amino acids. CDR3 region: CASSFSRANYGYTF. For the CDR3, the DNA is TGTGCCAGCAGTTTTTCCAGAGCTAACTATGGCTACACCTTC.

This clone was counted between two and nine times. J is TRBJ2-7 and V is TRBV4-1; D unresolved. This CDR3 is 13 amino acids long. The V and J ends lost 0 bases and 3 bases respectively, with 6 bases between them. Germline V gives CDR1 MGHRA, CDR2 YSYEKL. The CDR3 loop is CASSQDSDYEQYF. For the CDR3, the DNA is TGCGCCAGCAGCCAAGATTCGGACTACGAGCAGTACTTC.

This clone appeared a few times. V and J are TRBV6-1 and TRBJ1-1; D not certain. Between the trimmed V and J ends, which lost 6 bases and 1 base, there was a span of 6 bases. Germline V gene lookup returns CDR1 MNHNS and CDR2 SASEGT. The CDR3 is 12 residues long. CDR3 protein: CASREENTEAFF. The CDR3, as DNA: TGTGCCAGCAGAGAGGAGAACACTGAAGCTTTCTTT.

This chain connects TRBV27 to TRBJ2-5, with D possibly TRBD2 on 6 matching bases. Trimming removed 6 bases from V and 7 bases from J, with 15 bases in between. The CDR3 has 13 amino acids. Germline V gene data show CDR1 as MNHEY and CDR2 as SMNVEV (reference sequence). The CDR3 coding sequence is TGTGCCAGCAGCCTGGCGGGGTTCGGGACCCAGTACTTC. Protein: CASSLAGFGTQYF.

In its sample, this clone was seen once. CDR3 protein: CSTGGVLNEQFF. CDR3 DNA: TGCAGCACGGGGGGGGTTTTGAATGAGCAGTTCTTC. The chain carries TRBV29-1 and TRBJ2-1; TRBD2 aligns across 8 bases. With V trimmed by 8 bases and J by 7 bases, 7 bases remained unmatched. The CDR3 has 12 residues. Germline loops: CDR1 SQVTM, CDR2 ANQGSEA.

The rearrangement uses TRBV27 and TRBJ2-5; D is ambiguous. The J call is in doubt because the DNA end fits TRBJ2-7 better. Germline CDR1 and CDR2: MNHEY and SMNVEV (reference sequence). The CDR3 covers 11 residues. The CDR3 DNA reads as TGTGCCAGCAGTTTCTCCTACGAGCAGTACTTC. Amino acids: CASSFSYEQYF.